This T cell receptor (beta chain) was retrieved from a study of cytomegalovirus exposure and HLA in healthy donors. Study-level information: The early release's HLA-typed donors yielded 80 million to 95 million unique TCRs. Broader study findings: Only CMV serostatus was available as immune exposure information. The authors later found most CMV-associated TCR beta chains appeared HLA-restricted.

The CDR3 has 13 amino acids. Trimming shortened V by 7 bases and J by 6 bases, and 13 bases separated the two germline ends. Germline assignment: CDR1 SNHLY and CDR2 FYNNEI. Although they were nominally healthy when sampled, donors likely had unrecorded immune exposures. PCR employed 60 Vbeta and 13 Jbeta primers. Profiled with immunoSEQ multiplex PCR; TCRdb holds only in-frame clones, not every one. Among about 280,000 clones listed, roughly 90% were seen once. Details on this clone: Its target is unknown.

Sequencing was done on a sample of PBMCs. This receptor was taken from a woman aged 18-29 years in good health and CMV-seronegative. The chain couples TRBV2 to TRBJ1-5; no clear D. In DNA form, the CDR3 reads TGTGCCAGCAACACAGACGCAGGTCAGCCCCAGCATTTT. Protein sequence: CASNTDAGQPQHF.